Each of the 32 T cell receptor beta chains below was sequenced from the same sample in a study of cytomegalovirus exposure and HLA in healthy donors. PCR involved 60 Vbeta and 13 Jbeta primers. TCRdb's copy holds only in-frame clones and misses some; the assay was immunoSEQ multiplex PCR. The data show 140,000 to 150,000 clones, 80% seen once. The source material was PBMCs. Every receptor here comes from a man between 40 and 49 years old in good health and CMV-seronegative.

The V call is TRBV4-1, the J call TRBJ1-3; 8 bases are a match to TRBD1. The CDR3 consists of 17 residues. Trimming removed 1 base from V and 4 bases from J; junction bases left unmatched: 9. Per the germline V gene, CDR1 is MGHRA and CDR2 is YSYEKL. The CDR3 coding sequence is TGCGCCAGCAGCCAAGCCCACAGGGGGTCCGTCGGAAACACCATATATTTT. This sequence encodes CASSQAHRGSVGNTIYF.

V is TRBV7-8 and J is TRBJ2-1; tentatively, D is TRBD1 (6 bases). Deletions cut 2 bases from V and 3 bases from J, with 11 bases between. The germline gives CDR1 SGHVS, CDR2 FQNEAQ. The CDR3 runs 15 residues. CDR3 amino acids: CASSLLGQDYNEQFF. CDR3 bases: TGTGCCAGCAGCTTACTGGGACAAGACTACAATGAGCAGTTCTTC.

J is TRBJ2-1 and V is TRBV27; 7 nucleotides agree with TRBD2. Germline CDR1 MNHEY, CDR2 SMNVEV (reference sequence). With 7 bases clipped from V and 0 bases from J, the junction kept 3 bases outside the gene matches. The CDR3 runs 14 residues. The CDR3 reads CASTSGASYNEQFF. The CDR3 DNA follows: TGTGCCAGCACAAGCGGGGCCTCCTACAATGAGCAGTTCTTC.

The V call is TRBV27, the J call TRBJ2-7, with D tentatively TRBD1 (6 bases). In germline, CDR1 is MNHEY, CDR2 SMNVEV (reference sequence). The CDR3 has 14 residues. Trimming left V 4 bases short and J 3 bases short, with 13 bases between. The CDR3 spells CASSSHQGNYEQYF. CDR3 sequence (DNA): TGTGCCAGCAGTTCCCACCAGGGGAACTACGAGCAGTACTTC.

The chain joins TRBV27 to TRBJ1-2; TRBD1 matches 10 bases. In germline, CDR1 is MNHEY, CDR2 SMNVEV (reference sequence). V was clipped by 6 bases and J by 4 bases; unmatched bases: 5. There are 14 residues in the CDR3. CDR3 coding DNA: TGTGCCAGCAGCCGACAGGGGGCTGCCTATGGCTACACCTTC. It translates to CASSRQGAAYGYTF.

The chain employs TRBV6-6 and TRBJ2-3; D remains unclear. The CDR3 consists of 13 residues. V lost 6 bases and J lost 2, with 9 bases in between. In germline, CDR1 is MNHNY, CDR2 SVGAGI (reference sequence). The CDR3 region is CASRAILTDTQYF. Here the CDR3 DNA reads TGTGCCAGCAGGGCAATTCTCACAGATACGCAGTATTTT.

The DNA of the CDR3 is TGTGCCAGTACGGCGGGCGGCGTGGTCGAGCAGTACTTC. It yields the protein CASTAGGVVEQYF. The J gene is TRBJ2-7, the V gene TRBV19; D is perhaps TRBD2 (5 bases). Germline V CDR1 and CDR2: LNHDA, SQIVND (reference sequence). V lost 7 bases, J lost 6 bases, and 16 bases lay in between. The CDR3 contains 13 residues. The variable domain in full, completed from reference TRBV19 and TRBJ2-7, reads DGGITQSPKYLFRKEGQNVTLSCEQNLNHDAMYWYRQDPGQGLRLIYYSQIVNDFQKGDIAEGYSVSREKKESFPLTVTSAQKNPTAFYLCASTAGGVVEQYFGPGTRLTVT.

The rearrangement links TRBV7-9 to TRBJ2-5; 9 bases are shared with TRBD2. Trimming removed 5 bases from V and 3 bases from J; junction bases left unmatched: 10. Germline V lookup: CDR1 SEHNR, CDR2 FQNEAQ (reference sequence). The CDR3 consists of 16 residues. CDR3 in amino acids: CASSPRGGRVEETQYF. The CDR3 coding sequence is TGTGCCAGCAGCCCGCGGGGGGGCCGGGTCGAAGAGACCCAGTACTTC.

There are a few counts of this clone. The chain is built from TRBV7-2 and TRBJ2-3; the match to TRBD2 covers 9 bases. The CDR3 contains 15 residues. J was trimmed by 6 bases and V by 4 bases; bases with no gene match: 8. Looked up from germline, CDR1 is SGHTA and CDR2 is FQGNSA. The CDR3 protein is CASSSIAGAPDTQYF. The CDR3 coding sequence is TGTGCCAGCAGCTCAATAGCGGGGGCCCCCGATACGCAGTATTTT.

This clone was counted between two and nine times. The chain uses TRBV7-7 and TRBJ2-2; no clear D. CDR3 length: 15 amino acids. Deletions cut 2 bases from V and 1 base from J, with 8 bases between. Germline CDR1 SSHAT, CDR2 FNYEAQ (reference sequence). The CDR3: CASSLKTVNTGELFF. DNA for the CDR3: TGTGCCAGCAGCTTAAAGACTGTGAACACCGGGGAGCTGTTTTTT.

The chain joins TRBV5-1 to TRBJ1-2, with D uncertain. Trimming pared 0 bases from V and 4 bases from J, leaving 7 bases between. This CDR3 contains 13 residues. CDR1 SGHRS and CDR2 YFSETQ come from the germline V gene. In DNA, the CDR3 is TGCGCCAGCAGCTTGGATGAACTCTATGGCTACACCTTC. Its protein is CASSLDELYGYTF.

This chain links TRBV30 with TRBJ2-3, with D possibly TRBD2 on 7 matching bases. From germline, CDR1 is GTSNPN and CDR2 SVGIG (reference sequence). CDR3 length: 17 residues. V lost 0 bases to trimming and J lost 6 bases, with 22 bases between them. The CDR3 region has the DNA TGTGCCTGGAGTGTAGGTCCCTCGGGGGGCATCTTGGATACGCAGTATTTT. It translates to CAWSVGPSGGILDTQYF.

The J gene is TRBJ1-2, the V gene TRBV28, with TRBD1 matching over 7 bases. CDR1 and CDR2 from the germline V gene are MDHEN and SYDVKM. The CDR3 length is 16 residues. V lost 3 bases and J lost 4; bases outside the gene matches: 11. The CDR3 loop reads CASSLPFRDSFYGYTF. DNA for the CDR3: TGTGCCAGCAGTTTGCCCTTTCGGGACAGCTTCTATGGCTACACCTTC.

CDR3 DNA: TGTGCCAGCAGCTTAGGGGCCCCCTCCCTTTACGAGCAGTACTTC. Translation: CASSLGAPSLYEQYF. The rearrangement uses TRBV7-9 and TRBJ2-5; D is undetermined. Near its end, the DNA agrees better with TRBJ2-7, so the J call may be wrong. The germline gives CDR1 SEHNR, CDR2 FQNEAQ (reference sequence). The CDR3 is 15 amino acids.

The CDR3 reads CASSPGREQTQYF. CDR3 coding DNA: TGTGCCAGCAGTCCGGGGAGGGAGCAGACCCAGTACTTC. The chain has TRBV7-2 and TRBJ2-5; TRBD2 matches at 7 bases. Germline lookup yields CDR1 SGHTA and CDR2 FQGNSA. The junction had 7 bases not matched to a gene; V was cut back by 6 bases and J by 6 bases. The CDR3 has 13 residues.

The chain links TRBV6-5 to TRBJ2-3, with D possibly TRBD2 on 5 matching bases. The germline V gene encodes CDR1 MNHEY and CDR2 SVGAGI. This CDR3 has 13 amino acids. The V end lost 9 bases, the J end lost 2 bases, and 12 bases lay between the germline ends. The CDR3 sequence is CASISGDTDTQYF. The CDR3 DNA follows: TGTGCCAGTATCTCCGGGGACACAGATACGCAGTATTTT.

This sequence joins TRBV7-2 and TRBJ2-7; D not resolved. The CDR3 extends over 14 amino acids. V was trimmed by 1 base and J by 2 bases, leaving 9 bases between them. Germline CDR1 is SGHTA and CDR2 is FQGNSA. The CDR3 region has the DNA TGTGCCAGCAGCTTAGATCACAGCACCTACGAGCAGTACTTC. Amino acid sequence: CASSLDHSTYEQYF. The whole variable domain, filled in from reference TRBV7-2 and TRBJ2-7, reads GAGVSQSPSNKVTEKGKDVELRCDPISGHTALYWYRQSLGQGLEFLIYFQGNSAPDKSGLPSDRFSAERTGGSVSTLTIQRTQQEDSAVYLCASSLDHSTYEQYFGPGTRLTVT.

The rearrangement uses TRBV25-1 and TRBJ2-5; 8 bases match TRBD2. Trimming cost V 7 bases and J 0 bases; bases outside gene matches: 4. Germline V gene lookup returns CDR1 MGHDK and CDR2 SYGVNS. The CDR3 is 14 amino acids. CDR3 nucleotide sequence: TGTGCCAGCACCACGGGGGGGAACCAAGAGACCCAGTACTTC. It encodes CASTTGGNQETQYF.

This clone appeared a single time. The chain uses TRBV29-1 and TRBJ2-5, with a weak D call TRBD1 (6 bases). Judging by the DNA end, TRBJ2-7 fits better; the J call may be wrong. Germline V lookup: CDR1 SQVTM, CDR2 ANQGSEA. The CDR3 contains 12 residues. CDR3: CSVGQDSYEQYF. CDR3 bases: TGCAGCGTTGGACAGGACTCCTACGAGCAGTACTTC.

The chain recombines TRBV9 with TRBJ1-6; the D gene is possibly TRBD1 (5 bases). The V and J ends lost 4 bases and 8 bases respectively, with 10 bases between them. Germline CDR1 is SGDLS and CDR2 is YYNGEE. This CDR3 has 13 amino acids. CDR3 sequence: CASSFRGYSPLHF. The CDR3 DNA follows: TGTGCCAGCAGCTTTAGGGGATATTCACCCCTCCACTTT. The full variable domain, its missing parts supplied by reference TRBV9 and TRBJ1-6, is DSGVTQTPKHLITATGQRVTLRCSPRSGDLSVYWYQQSLDQGLQFLIQYYNGEERAKGNILERFSAQQFPDLHSELNLSSLELGDSALYFCASSFRGYSPLHFGNGTRLTVT.

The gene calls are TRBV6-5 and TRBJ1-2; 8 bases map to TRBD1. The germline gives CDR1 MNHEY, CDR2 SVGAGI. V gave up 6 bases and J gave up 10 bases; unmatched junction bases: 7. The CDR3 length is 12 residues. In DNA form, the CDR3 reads TGTGCCAGCAGCCACGGGACAGGCTACTACACCTTC. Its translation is CASSHGTGYYTF.

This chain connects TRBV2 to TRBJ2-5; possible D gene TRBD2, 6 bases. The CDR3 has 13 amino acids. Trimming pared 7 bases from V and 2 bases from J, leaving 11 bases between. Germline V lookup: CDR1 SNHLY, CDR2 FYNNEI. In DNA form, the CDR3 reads TGTGCCAGCAAGGGGACTTCACAAGAGACCCAGTACTTC. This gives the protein CASKGTSQETQYF. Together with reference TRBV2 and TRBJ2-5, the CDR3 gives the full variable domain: EPEVTQTPSHQVTQMGQEVILRCVPISNHLYFYWYRQILGQKVEFLVSFYNNEISEKSEIFDDQFSVERPDGSNFTLKIRSTKLEDSAMYFCASKGTSQETQYFGPGTRLLVL.

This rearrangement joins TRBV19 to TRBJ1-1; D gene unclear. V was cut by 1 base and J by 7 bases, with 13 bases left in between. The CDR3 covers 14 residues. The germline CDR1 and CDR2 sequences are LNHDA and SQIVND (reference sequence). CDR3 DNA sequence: TGTGCCAGTAGTATAGGCGGGCCCGAGATTGAAGCTTTCTTT. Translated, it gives CASSIGGPEIEAFF.

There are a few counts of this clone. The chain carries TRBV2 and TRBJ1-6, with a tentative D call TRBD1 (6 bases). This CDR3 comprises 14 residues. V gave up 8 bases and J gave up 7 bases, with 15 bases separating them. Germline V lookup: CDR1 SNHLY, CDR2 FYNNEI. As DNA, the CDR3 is TGTGCCAGCGGGATGTCAGGGGACAATTCACCCCTCCACTTT. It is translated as CASGMSGDNSPLHF.

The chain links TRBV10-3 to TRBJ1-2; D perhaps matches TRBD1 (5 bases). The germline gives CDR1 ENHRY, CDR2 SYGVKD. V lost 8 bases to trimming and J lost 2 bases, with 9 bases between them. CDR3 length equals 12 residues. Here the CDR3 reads CAILAGNYGYTF. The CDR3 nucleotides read TGTGCCATCCTGGCAGGGAACTATGGCTACACCTTC.

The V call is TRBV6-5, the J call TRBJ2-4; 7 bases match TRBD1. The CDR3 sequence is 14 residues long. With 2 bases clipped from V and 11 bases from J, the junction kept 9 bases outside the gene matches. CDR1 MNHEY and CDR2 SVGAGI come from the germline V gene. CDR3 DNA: TGTGCCAGCAGTTACCGTAAACAGGGGAACCTTCAGTACTTC. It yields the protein CASSYRKQGNLQYF.

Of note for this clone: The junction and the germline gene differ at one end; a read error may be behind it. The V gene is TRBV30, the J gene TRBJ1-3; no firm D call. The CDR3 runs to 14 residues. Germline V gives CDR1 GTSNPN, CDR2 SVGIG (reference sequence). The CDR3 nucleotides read TGTGCCTGGAGTGGTATATCGGGTGGATACACCATATATTTT. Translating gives CAWSGISGGYTIYF.

The CDR3 sequence: CASSPIGGATDTQYF. The CDR3 bases are TGTGCCAGCAGCCCGATCGGGGGGGCCACAGATACGCAGTATTTT. The chain couples TRBV7-8 to TRBJ2-3; 8 bases map to TRBD2. V shed 5 bases, J shed 2 bases, and the junction held 6 bases outside the gene matches. The CDR3 length is 15 residues. Looked up from germline, CDR1 is SGHVS and CDR2 is FQNEAQ.

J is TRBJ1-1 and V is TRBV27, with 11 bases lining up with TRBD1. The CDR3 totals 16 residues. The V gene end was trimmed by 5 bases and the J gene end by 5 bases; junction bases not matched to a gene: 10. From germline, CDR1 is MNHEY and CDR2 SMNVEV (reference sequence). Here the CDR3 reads CASSPLDRGRRTEAFF. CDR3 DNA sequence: TGTGCCAGCAGTCCCTTGGACAGGGGGCGGCGAACTGAAGCTTTCTTT.

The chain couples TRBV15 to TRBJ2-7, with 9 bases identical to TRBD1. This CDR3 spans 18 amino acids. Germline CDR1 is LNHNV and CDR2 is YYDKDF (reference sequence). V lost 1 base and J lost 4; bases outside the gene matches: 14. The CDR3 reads CATSRVSLQGARPYEQYF. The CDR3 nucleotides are TGTGCCACCAGCAGAGTTAGTTTACAGGGGGCCAGGCCATACGAGCAGTACTTC.

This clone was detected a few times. The CDR3: CASSFEKTGPYEQYF. In DNA form, the CDR3 reads TGTGCCAGCAGTTTCGAGAAAACAGGGCCCTACGAGCAGTACTTC. The rearrangement links TRBV2 to TRBJ2-5, with D perhaps TRBD1 (6 bases). Judging by the DNA end, TRBJ2-7 fits better; the J call may be wrong. This CDR3 contains 15 residues. Germline V gene data show CDR1 as SNHLY and CDR2 as FYNNEI.

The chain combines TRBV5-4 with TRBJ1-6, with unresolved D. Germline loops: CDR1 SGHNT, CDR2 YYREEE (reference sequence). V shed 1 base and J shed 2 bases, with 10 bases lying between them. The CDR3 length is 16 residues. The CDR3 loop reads CASSLSAEAYNSPLHF. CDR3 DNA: TGTGCCAGCAGCTTGTCGGCAGAGGCCTATAATTCACCCCTCCACTTT. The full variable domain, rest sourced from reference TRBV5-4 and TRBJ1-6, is ETGVTQSPTHLIKTRGQQVTLRCSSQSGHNTVSWYQQALGQGPQFIFQYYREEENGRGNFPPRFSGLQFPNYSSELNVNALELDDSALYLCASSLSAEAYNSPLHFGNGTRLTVT.